The 25 T cell receptor beta chains below all came from one sample that was sequenced in a study of T-cell reconstitution after alpha-beta-depleted transplantation in children. Preparation of the TCRbeta library used unique molecular identifiers. MiXCR, run by TCRdb on the PCR reads, gives a single entry per CDR3 protein. The sample carries about 230,000 distinct CDR3 sequences, 11% recorded once. The input for sequencing was PBMCs, taken before TCRalphabeta/CD19-depleted stem cell transplant. The receptors derive from a child under two years old with acute myeloid leukemia, due to receive a stem cell transplant.

This clonotype came up many times. The V gene is TRBV4-1, the J gene TRBJ1-2; tentative D call: TRBD1 (6 bases). The CDR3 extends over 18 amino acids. Germline assignment: CDR1 MGHRA and CDR2 YSYEKL. Between the trimmed V and J ends, which lost 1 base and 2 bases, there was a span of 20 bases. This chain's CDR3 is CASSQVIDRRRGNYGYTF. The CDR3 coding sequence is TGCGCCAGCAGCCAAGTAATCGACAGGCGACGAGGAAACTATGGCTACACCTTC.

This clonotype was observed at least ten times. This chain uses TRBV29-1 with TRBJ2-2; D remains ambiguous. V was pared by 4 bases and J by 3 bases, with 3 bases between. CDR3 size: 11 residues. Germline loops: CDR1 SQVTM, CDR2 ANQGSEA. The CDR3 spells CSVVYTGELFF. The CDR3 region has the DNA TGCAGCGTTGTTTACACCGGGGAGCTGTTTTTT.

This clonotype was detected many times. The gene calls are TRBV24-1 and TRBJ1-5; 7 bases map to TRBD1. Germline assignment: CDR1 KGHDR and CDR2 SFDVKD. The CDR3 runs to 14 residues. The J segment lost 4 bases and the V segment lost 3 bases, leaving 2 bases of the junction unmatched. In DNA form, the CDR3 reads TGTGCCACCAGTGATCCAGGGGGAAATCAGCCCCAGCATTTT. As protein: CATSDPGGNQPQHF.

This clonotype was found a few times. The genes are TRBV10-3 and TRBJ2-5, with D perhaps TRBD1 (5 bases). V lost 2 bases, J lost 5 bases, and 9 bases lay in between. The CDR3 is 13 residues long. From germline, CDR1 is ENHRY and CDR2 SYGVKD. CDR3 in amino acids: CAISEQQGETQYF. The CDR3 coding sequence is TGTGCCATCAGTGAGCAGCAGGGCGAGACCCAGTACTTC.

The V call is TRBV20-1, the J call TRBJ2-1; perhaps D is TRBD1 or TRBD2 (6 bases each). The CDR3 consists of 13 residues. Trimming removed 7 bases from V and 5 bases from J, with 15 bases in between. Germline CDR1 is DFQATT and CDR2 is SNEGSKA (reference sequence). The DNA for the CDR3 is TGCAGTGAGGACGGGGGCGCAAACAATGAGCAGTTCTTC. Translation gives CSEDGGANNEQFF.

This clonotype showed up many times. The chain's CDR3 is CASSPGQGFYEQYF. In nucleotides, the CDR3 is TGTGCCAGCAGTCCGGGACAGGGGTTCTACGAGCAGTACTTC. The chain links TRBV7-2 to TRBJ2-7; 10 bases are shared with TRBD1. The V gene's germline CDR1 is SGHTA and CDR2 FQGNSA. This CDR3 has 14 amino acids. V shed 6 bases, J shed 3 bases, and the junction held 5 bases outside the gene matches.

This clonotype was observed a single time. The chain combines TRBV3-1 with TRBJ1-6, with D possibly matching TRBD1 (5 bases). V lost 4 bases to trimming and J lost 5 bases, with 9 bases between them. Germline V gene sequence: CDR1 LGHDT, CDR2 YNNKEL (reference sequence). The CDR3 runs to 14 residues. In nucleotides, the CDR3 is TGTGCCAGCAGCCCCCAGGGAAATAATTCACCCCTCCACTTT. Its translation: CASSPQGNNSPLHF. The full variable domain, rest sourced from reference TRBV3-1 and TRBJ1-6, is DTAVSQTPKYLVTQMGNDKSIKCEQNLGHDTMYWYKQDSKKFLKIMFSYNNKELIINETVPNRFSPKSPDKAHLNLHINSLELGDSAVYFCASSPQGNNSPLHFGNGTRLTVT.

At least ten counts were recorded for this clonotype. The rearrangement joins TRBV5-1 to TRBJ1-4; maybe TRBD1 (5 bases). Germline V gene data show CDR1 as SGHRS and CDR2 as YFSETQ. V lost 4 bases, J lost 7 bases, and 17 bases lay in between. CDR3 length equals 15 residues. CDR3 nucleotides: TGCGCCAGCAGCCGGATGGGGACTCCAGGTGAAAAACTGTTTTTT. Protein sequence: CASSRMGTPGEKLFF.

This clonotype was recorded many times. The V call is TRBV24-1, the J call TRBJ2-3; 7 positions agree with TRBD1. With V trimmed by 5 bases and J by 6 bases, 7 bases remained unmatched. CDR1 is KGHDR, CDR2 SFDVKD, per germline. There are 14 residues in the CDR3. This CDR3 reads CATSGIGGADTQYF. CDR3 nucleotides: TGTGCCACCAGTGGGATAGGGGGCGCGGATACGCAGTATTTT.

This clonotype has just one count. A much more abundant neighbour one base away suggests this may be a read error. The chain employs TRBV4-2 and TRBJ1-1, with a weak D call TRBD1 (5 bases). The CDR3 has 13 residues. CDR1 and CDR2 from the germline V gene are LGHNA and YNFKEQ. The CDR3 is CASSRGGRTGAFF. The DNA for the CDR3 is TGTGCCAGCAGCCGTGGGGGACGCACTGGAGCTTTCTTT.

This clonotype came up many times. The chain recombines TRBV7-6 with TRBJ2-1; D is perhaps TRBD1 or TRBD2 (6 bases each). Germline V lookup: CDR1 SGHVS, CDR2 FNYEAQ. Trimming shortened V by 5 bases and J by 0 bases, and 11 bases separated the two germline ends. There are 15 residues in the CDR3. The CDR3 region is CASSRRGSSYNEQFF. The CDR3 bases are TGTGCCAGCAGCCGGAGGGGGAGCTCCTACAATGAGCAGTTCTTC.

This clonotype was picked up a small number of times. The rearrangement joins TRBV19 to TRBJ1-5; TRBD1 aligns across 7 bases. V was pared by 6 bases and J by 7 bases, with 15 bases of the junction left unmatched. This CDR3 has 16 residues. Germline CDR1 reads LNHDA; CDR2 reads SQIVND (reference sequence). As DNA, the CDR3 is TGTGCCAGTAGACCATGGGGTGACAGGGCTGAACAGCCCCAGCATTTT. Translating gives CASRPWGDRAEQPQHF. The full variable domain, completed using reference TRBV19 and TRBJ1-5, is DGGITQSPKYLFRKEGQNVTLSCEQNLNHDAMYWYRQDPGQGLRLIYYSQIVNDFQKGDIAEGYSVSREKKESFPLTVTSAQKNPTAFYLCASRPWGDRAEQPQHFGDGTRLSIL.

This clonotype was observed many times. The rearrangement uses TRBV12-3 or TRBV12-4 and TRBJ2-7, with TRBD2 identical over 10 bases. The CDR3 loop spans 17 amino acids. V was clipped by 2 bases and J by 5 bases; unmatched bases: 12. DNA for the CDR3: TGTGCCAGCAGTTTAAGGCCAGCTAGCGGGAGTATCCACGAGCAGTACTTC. Amino acid sequence: CASSLRPASGSIHEQYF.

This clonotype was detected only a few times. A much larger clone lies one base from this, so it may be a read error. The chain links TRBV5-1 to TRBJ1-2, with 7 positions matching TRBD1. CDR3 length equals 15 residues. Germline V CDR1 and CDR2: SGHRS, YFSETQ. This CDR3 is CASSLENTGVYGDTF. For the CDR3, the DNA is TGCGCCAGCAGCTTGGAAAACACAGGGGTTTATGGCGACACCTTC.

The table lists this clonotype with many counts. The chain carries TRBV7-2 and TRBJ2-7; D not resolved. With 5 bases removed from V and 3 bases from J, the gap between germline ends came to 8 bases. The germline gives CDR1 SGHTA, CDR2 FQGNSA. CDR3 length equals 12 residues. The CDR3 reads CASSLSLYEQYF. The CDR3 DNA follows: TGTGCCAGCAGCCTCTCGCTCTACGAGCAGTACTTC.

At least ten counts were recorded for this clonotype. V gene TRBV19 combines with J gene TRBJ1-5, with 9 bases lining up with TRBD1. Germline V lookup: CDR1 LNHDA, CDR2 SQIVND (reference sequence). With 5 bases clipped from V and 6 bases from J, the junction kept 5 bases outside the gene matches. This CDR3 spans 14 amino acids. Here the CDR3 DNA reads TGTGCCAGTAGTCCAGGACAGGGGCCTCAGCCCCAGCATTTT. Its translation: CASSPGQGPQPQHF. The full variable domain, its missing parts supplied by reference TRBV19 and TRBJ1-5, is DGGITQSPKYLFRKEGQNVTLSCEQNLNHDAMYWYRQDPGQGLRLIYYSQIVNDFQKGDIAEGYSVSREKKESFPLTVTSAQKNPTAFYLCASSPGQGPQPQHFGDGTRLSIL.

This clonotype was seen at least ten times. The chain joins TRBV12-3 or TRBV12-4 to TRBJ2-3, with 10 positions matching TRBD1. V trimming: 0 bases; J trimming: 1 base; junction bases outside the gene matches: 4. The CDR3 sequence is 17 residues long. CDR3 protein: CASSLASGTGGTDTQYF. CDR3 in DNA: TGTGCCAGCAGTTTAGCCTCCGGGACAGGGGGCACAGATACGCAGTATTTT.

This clonotype showed up many times. The rearrangement joins TRBV7-8 to TRBJ1-2; tentatively, D is TRBD1 (5 bases). CDR1 SGHVS and CDR2 FQNEAQ come from the germline V gene. Trimming stripped 7 bases from V and 6 bases from J, with 15 bases between. The CDR3 runs 13 residues. CDR3 protein: CASTLLRGDGYTF. The CDR3 DNA reads TGTGCCAGCACCTTGCTGAGGGGCGATGGCTACACCTTC.

This clonotype has only a few counts. The chain uses TRBV9 and TRBJ2-1; 7 bases are a match to TRBD1. V was clipped by 0 bases and J by 3 bases; unmatched bases: 6. CDR1 SGDLS and CDR2 YYNGEE come from the germline V gene. The CDR3 loop spans 16 amino acids. CDR3 DNA: TGTGCCAGCAGCGTAGGAGGGGGCCCCTTCTACAATGAGCAGTTCTTC. Translated, it gives CASSVGGGPFYNEQFF.

This clonotype was seen a single time. The chain combines TRBV6-1 with TRBJ2-3; D remains ambiguous. This CDR3 is 12 amino acids long. Per the germline V gene, CDR1 is MNHNS and CDR2 is SASEGT. V lost 8 bases and J 7 bases, leaving 13 bases between the germline ends. This CDR3 reads CASPGHFHTQYF. The CDR3 nucleotides read TGTGCCAGCCCGGGTCACTTCCATACGCAGTATTTT.

This clonotype was detected many times. CDR3 nucleotide sequence: TGTGCCTGGAGTCGAAGGGGCTTGAATCAGCCCCAGCATTTT. Protein: CAWSRRGLNQPQHF. The chain links TRBV30 to TRBJ1-5; TRBD1 might be the D (5 bases). The CDR3 totals 14 residues. The V gene's germline CDR1 is GTSNPN and CDR2 SVGIG (reference sequence). V was pared by 2 bases and J by 4 bases, with 12 bases between.

This clonotype was found many times. The rearrangement uses TRBV5-1 and TRBJ2-1; 8 bases map to TRBD2. The CDR3 consists of 16 residues. Germline assignment: CDR1 SGHRS and CDR2 YFSETQ. Trimming took 2 bases from V and 9 from J; bases not matched to a gene: 13. The CDR3 region has the DNA TGCGCCAGCAGCTTAGACCCAGCGGGGGACCCAGGTGAGCAGTTCTTC. Amino acids: CASSLDPAGDPGEQFF.

This clonotype was found many times. The V gene is TRBV2, the J gene TRBJ1-5; 10 nucleotides align to TRBD1. The V gene's germline CDR1 is SNHLY and CDR2 FYNNEI. Unmatched junction bases numbered 3, after V lost 6 bases and J lost 7 bases. The CDR3 loop spans 13 amino acids. The CDR3 region has the DNA TGTGCCAGCAGCGGACAGGGGGTACAGCCCCAGCATTTT. Translating gives CASSGQGVQPQHF.

This clonotype was detected many times. The chain has TRBV20-1 and TRBJ2-7, with 12 positions matching TRBD2. The V gene end was trimmed by 3 bases and the J gene end by 2 bases; junction bases not matched to a gene: 5. The CDR3 spans 15 residues. Germline CDR1 is DFQATT and CDR2 is SNEGSKA (reference sequence). The CDR3, as DNA: TGCAGTGCTAGTTCAGGACTAGCGGGAACCTACGAGCAGTACTTC. Amino acids: CSASSGLAGTYEQYF.

This clonotype appeared many times. The chain has TRBV7-8 and TRBJ2-7; 7 positions agree with TRBD1. V shed 3 bases and J 1 base; nucleotides not matched to a gene: 21. The germline gives CDR1 SGHVS, CDR2 FQNEAQ. CDR3 length: 20 amino acids. CDR3: CASSLDTGEGRVGASYEQYF. The CDR3 DNA follows: TGTGCCAGCAGCTTGGATACAGGGGAAGGTAGAGTCGGAGCTTCCTACGAGCAGTACTTC.